Below, 9 T cell receptor beta chains from the same sample are listed, as sequenced in a study of human T cells and chemical hapten exposure. The time point here: pre-sensitization, week 0. Treatment reported: therapeutic diphenylcyclopropenone sensitization with weekly scalp DPC. From whole blood left unfractionated, total RNA was extracted. Each CDR3 protein gets one entry after TCRdb re-called the RACE reads with MiXCR. The sample shows 40,000 or so distinct CDR3 sequences, roughly 12% of them seen only once. Sample: whole blood, taken in connection with sensitization to the hapten diphenylcyclopropenone (DPC). These receptors were obtained from a woman aged 40 to 55 with alopecia areata. Some clones in this sample may be carry-over from other donors' samples.

This clonotype has at least ten counts. The chain couples TRBV24-1 to TRBJ2-4, with 8 bases matching TRBD2. The CDR3 runs to 14 residues. J was trimmed by 8 bases and V by 4 bases; bases with no gene match: 6. Germline CDR1 KGHDR, CDR2 SFDVKD. The CDR3 DNA reads as TGTGCCACCAGTGACGGACTAGCCTCGGACATTCAGTACTTC. Protein sequence: CATSDGLASDIQYF.

The V gene is TRBV15, the J gene TRBJ2-3; D is undetermined. The germline V and J ends were trimmed by 0 bases and 3 bases, with 10 bases remaining between them. The CDR3 covers 15 residues. CDR1 and CDR2 (germline): LNHNV, YYDKDF (reference sequence). CDR3 amino acids: CATSRDTGRTDTQYF. The CDR3 DNA reads TGTGCCACCAGCAGAGACACCGGCAGGACAGATACGCAGTATTTT.

This clonotype was recorded at least ten times. The chain is built from TRBV27 and TRBJ2-7, with TRBD1 matching over 9 bases. CDR3 length: 14 amino acids. The germline gives CDR1 MNHEY, CDR2 SMNVEV (reference sequence). J was trimmed by 2 bases and V by 6 bases; bases with no gene match: 5. The CDR3 spells CASSPGTGPYEQYF. CDR3 in DNA: TGTGCCAGCAGCCCCGGGACAGGGCCCTACGAGCAGTACTTC.

This clonotype appeared a few times. The chain uses TRBV19 and TRBJ1-4; D unclear. The CDR3 runs 16 residues. Germline V lookup: CDR1 LNHDA, CDR2 SQIVND (reference sequence). V gave up 5 bases and J gave up 4 bases, with 17 bases separating them. DNA for the CDR3: TGTGCCAGTAGTCGTCTCCCGACCGGAATTAATGAAAAACTGTTTTTT. It translates to CASSRLPTGINEKLFF.

V and J are TRBV28 and TRBJ1-6; D call uncertain. The CDR3 contains 14 residues. Deletions cut 6 bases from V and 10 bases from J, with 16 bases between. The germline gives CDR1 MDHEN, CDR2 SYDVKM. The chain's CDR3 is CASSHPQTGSPLHF. DNA of the CDR3: TGTGCCAGCAGCCATCCACAGACTGGATCACCCCTCCACTTT.

This clonotype has at least ten counts. The V call is TRBV2, the J call TRBJ2-3, with 7 bases identical to TRBD2. Germline V gene sequence: CDR1 SNHLY, CDR2 FYNNEI. Trimming cost V 7 bases and J 0 bases; bases outside gene matches: 10. The CDR3 has 16 amino acids. This CDR3 reads CASTFPSGGSTDTQYF. In nucleotides, the CDR3 is TGTGCCAGCACTTTCCCCTCGGGGGGTAGCACAGATACGCAGTATTTT.

This chain joins TRBV28 and TRBJ1-4; TRBD1 is a possible D gene (5 bases). V gave up 2 bases and J gave up 10 bases, with 14 bases separating them. The CDR3 length is 14 residues. Germline lookup yields CDR1 MDHEN and CDR2 SYDVKM. The CDR3 DNA sequence: TGTGCCAGCAGTTTAAAAGGGACTAGCGGAAAACTGTTTTTT. Its protein product is CASSLKGTSGKLFF.

This clonotype was seen at least ten times. The rearrangement joins TRBV7-2 to TRBJ1-1, with D unresolved. The germline CDR1 and CDR2 sequences are SGHTA and FQGNSA. V lost 3 bases to trimming and J lost 0 bases, with 11 bases between them. CDR3 size: 15 residues. The CDR3 DNA follows: TGTGCCAGCAGCTTGGATCACAGTCTGAACACTGAAGCTTTCTTT. Encoded protein: CASSLDHSLNTEAFF. The entire variable domain, with the rest obtained from reference TRBV7-2 and TRBJ1-1, is as follows: GAGVSQSPSNKVTEKGKDVELRCDPISGHTALYWYRQSLGQGLEFLIYFQGNSAPDKSGLPSDRFSAERTGGSVSTLTIQRTQQEDSAVYLCASSLDHSLNTEAFFGQGTRLTVV.

This clonotype was found many times. The chain links TRBV18 to TRBJ1-6; weak D call: TRBD1 (5 bases). Trimming shortened V by 3 bases and J by 8 bases, and 11 bases separated the two germline ends. Germline loops: CDR1 KGHSH, CDR2 LQKENI. The CDR3 runs 14 residues. The CDR3: CASSPLRGDSPLHF. The CDR3 DNA reads TGTGCCAGCTCACCGCTACGAGGGGATTCACCCCTCCACTTT.